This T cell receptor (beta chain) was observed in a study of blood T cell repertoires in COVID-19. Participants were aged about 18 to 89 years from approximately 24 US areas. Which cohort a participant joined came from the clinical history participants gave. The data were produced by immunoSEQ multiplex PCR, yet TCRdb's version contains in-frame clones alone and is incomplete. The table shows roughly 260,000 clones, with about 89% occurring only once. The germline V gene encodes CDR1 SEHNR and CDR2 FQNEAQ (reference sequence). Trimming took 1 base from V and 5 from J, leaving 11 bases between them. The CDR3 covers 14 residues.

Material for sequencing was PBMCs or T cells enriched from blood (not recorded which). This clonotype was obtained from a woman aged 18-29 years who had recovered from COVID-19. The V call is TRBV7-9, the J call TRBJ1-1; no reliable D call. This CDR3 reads CASSLVSGGTEAFF. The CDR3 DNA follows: TGTGCCAGCAGCTTAGTTTCGGGAGGGACTGAAGCTTTCTTT.